This T cell receptor beta chain was found in a study of cytotoxic CD8 clonotypes in ibrutinib-treated CLL (dated by TCRdb to the early 2020s). Regarding the research as a whole: In this cohort, some 16 patients were treatment-naive and approximately ten were relapsed/refractory, while 17 to 18 had unmutated IGHV. Partial responses were observed in roughly 24 patients and complete responses in 2; after a median follow-up of about 69 months, remission was maintained in approximately 14 patients and progression was observed in approximately twelve. Samples at response were collected after a median of 12 months of treatment, with a range of about 6 to 36 months. On average, each sample yielded around 270,000 productive templates and tens of thousands of productive rearrangements. Of the roughly 79 people in the trial, around 24 had longitudinal samples available. Cryopreserved peripheral blood mononuclear cells were collected at three points: before therapy, at response, and at either sustained remission or disease progression. All remission and progressive disease samples were collected while patients were still receiving ibrutinib. Points the paper makes about the study in general: Sustained-remission and progressing patients did not have matched sampling times, and lymph node repertoires were not examined. Clonality increased at ibrutinib response, stayed stable in sustained remission, and fell back toward baseline at progression. Baseline clonality exceeded that of age-matched healthy donors and correlated strongly with circulating CD8+ T-cell counts. Public clonotypes were rare and either contracted or stayed stable during treatment, and the rise in clonality at ibrutinib response reflected the expansion of private clonotypes.

About this clone: Its recognized antigen is unknown. No base-level quality is on record; no much larger clone is a single base apart.

The goal of deep resolution MiSeq sequencing was a depth between 1 in 1 million and 1 in 200,000 T cells, and coverage averaged 10x per clonotype. TCR beta libraries were generated with the immunoSEQ hsTCRB Kit. The source study handled its data this way. Data were analyzed with ImmunoSEQ Data Assistant and ImmunoSEQ Analyzer, with V, D and J genes assigned per IMGT definitions. Clonality, which ranges from 0 to 1, was calculated by subtracting the normalized Shannon entropy of productive rearrangement frequencies from one. Only overrepresented clonotypes making up at least 0.05% of each patient's repertoire were included in the public clonotype analysis. Roughly 12 age-matched healthy donor repertoires from immuneACCESS were used as controls for clonality. As stored in TCRdb, this immuneACCESS dataset retains in-frame rearrangements with V and J assigned. A fraction of the clones does not appear; measured against another copy, unresolved V genes explain less than half of the discrepancy, and the remainder lacks a known reason. V and J calls and clone size come straight from that table; D and trimming were deduced from the DNA. The table for this sample lists 140,000 or so clones; 79% of them were counted only once. The ten most abundant clones make up 13% of the sample.

From the germline V gene (reference sequence), CDR1 is LNHNV and CDR2 is YYDKDF. V gives up 3 bases and J gives up 4 bases, and the segment between their germline ends measures 16 bases. The CDR3 holds 16 amino acids from the cysteine to the phenylalanine. Left in the record is the CDR3 DNA by itself, 48 bases read in frame from the first base. The time point label here, explained by the study, means: 12 months on ibrutinib. For TCR beta library preparation, around 1.8 micrograms of genomic DNA were extracted from the cryopreserved PBMCs. High-throughput TCR beta sequencing was performed on longitudinal blood samples from CLL patients receiving ibrutinib monotherapy. Patients were enrolled in a phase 2 open-label single-center ibrutinib monotherapy trial.

Specimen: PBMCs, collected after 12 months of ibrutinib treatment. The sequence links TRBV15 to TRBJ1-3; matching of 6 bases hints at TRBD1 as the D gene. The receptor was derived from a human donor with chronic lymphocytic leukemia. The CDR3 corresponds to CATSRGGTQGGNTIYF. In nucleotides, the sequence is TGTGCCACCAGCAGGGGAGGGACCCAGGGGGGAAACACCATATATTTT.